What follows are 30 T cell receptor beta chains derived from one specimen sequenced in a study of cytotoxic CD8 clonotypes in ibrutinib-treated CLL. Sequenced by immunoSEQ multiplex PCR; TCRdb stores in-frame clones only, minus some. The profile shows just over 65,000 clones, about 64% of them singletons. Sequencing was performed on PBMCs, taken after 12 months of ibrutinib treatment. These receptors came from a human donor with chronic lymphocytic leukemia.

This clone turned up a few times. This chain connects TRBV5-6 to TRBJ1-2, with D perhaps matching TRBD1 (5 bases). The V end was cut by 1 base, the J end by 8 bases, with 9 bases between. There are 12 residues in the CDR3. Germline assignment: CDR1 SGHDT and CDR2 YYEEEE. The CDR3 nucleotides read TGTGCCAGCAGCTTGCGGGGCAGCGGCTACACCTTC. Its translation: CASSLRGSGYTF.

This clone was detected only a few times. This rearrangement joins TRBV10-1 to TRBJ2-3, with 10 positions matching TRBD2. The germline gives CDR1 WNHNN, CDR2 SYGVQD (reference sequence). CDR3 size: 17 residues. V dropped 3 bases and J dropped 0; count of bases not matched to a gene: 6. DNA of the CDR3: TGCGCCAGCAGTGAAGCTAGCGGGGGAGGTAGCACAGATACGCAGTATTTT. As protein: CASSEASGGGSTDTQYF.

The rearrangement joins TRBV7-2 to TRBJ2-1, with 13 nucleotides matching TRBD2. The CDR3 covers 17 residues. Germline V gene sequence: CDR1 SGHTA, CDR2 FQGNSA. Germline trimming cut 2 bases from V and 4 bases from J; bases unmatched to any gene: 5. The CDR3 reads CASSLSLTSGGYNEQFF. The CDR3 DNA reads TGTGCCAGCAGCTTATCATTGACTAGCGGGGGGTACAATGAGCAGTTCTTC.

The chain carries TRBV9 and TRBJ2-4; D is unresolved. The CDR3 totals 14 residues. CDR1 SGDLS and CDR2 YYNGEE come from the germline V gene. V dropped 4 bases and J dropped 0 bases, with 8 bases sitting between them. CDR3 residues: CASSPRIAKNIQYF. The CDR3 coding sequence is TGTGCCAGCAGCCCTCGGATAGCCAAAAACATTCAGTACTTC.

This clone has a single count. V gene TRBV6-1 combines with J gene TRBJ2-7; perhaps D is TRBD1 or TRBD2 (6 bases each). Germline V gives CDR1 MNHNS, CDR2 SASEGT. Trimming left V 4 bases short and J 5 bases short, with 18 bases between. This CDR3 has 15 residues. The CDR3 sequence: CASSAMTGGRDEQYF. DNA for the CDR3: TGTGCCAGCAGTGCCATGACAGGAGGGCGGGACGAGCAGTACTTC.

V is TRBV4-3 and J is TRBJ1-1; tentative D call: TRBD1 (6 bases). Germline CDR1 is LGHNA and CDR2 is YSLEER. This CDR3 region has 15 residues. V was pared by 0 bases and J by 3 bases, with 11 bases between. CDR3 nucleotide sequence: TGCGCCAGCAGCCAAGATTTGAGGGGGGACACTGAAGCTTTCTTT. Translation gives CASSQDLRGDTEAFF.

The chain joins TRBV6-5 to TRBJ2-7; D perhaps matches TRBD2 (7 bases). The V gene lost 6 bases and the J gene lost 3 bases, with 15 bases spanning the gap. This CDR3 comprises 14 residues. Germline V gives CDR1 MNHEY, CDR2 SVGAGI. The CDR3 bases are TGTGCCAGCAGGAGGGGGGGTCGAGGCTACGAGCAGTACTTC. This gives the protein CASRRGGRGYEQYF.

CDR3 in amino acids: CASSPLTSTDTQYF. The DNA of the CDR3 is TGTGCCAGCAGCCCGTTAACTAGCACAGATACGCAGTATTTT. The chain employs TRBV7-9 and TRBJ2-3; D uncertain. There are 14 residues in the CDR3. V was pared by 5 bases and J by 0 bases, with 9 bases between. Germline V gene lookup returns CDR1 SEHNR and CDR2 FQNEAQ (reference sequence).

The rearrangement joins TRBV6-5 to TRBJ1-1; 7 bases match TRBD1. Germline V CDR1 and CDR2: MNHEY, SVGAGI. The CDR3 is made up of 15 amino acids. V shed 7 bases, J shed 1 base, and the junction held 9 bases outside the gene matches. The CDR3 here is CASKGARTENTEAFF. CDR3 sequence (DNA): TGTGCCAGCAAGGGGGCCCGGACAGAGAACACTGAAGCTTTCTTT.

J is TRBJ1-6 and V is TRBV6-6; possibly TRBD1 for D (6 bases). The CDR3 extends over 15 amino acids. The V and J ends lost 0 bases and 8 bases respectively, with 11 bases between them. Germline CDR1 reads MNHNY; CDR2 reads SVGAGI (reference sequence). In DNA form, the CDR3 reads TGTGCCAGCAGTTACTCCCCTTCAGGGGATTCACCCCTCCACTTT. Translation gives CASSYSPSGDSPLHF.

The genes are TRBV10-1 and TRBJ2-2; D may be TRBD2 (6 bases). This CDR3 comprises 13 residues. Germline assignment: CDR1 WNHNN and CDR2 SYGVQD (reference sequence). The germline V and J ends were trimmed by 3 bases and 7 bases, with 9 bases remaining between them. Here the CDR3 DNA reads TGCGCCAGCAGTGATTGGGGGGTCGGGGAGCTGTTTTTT. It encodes CASSDWGVGELFF.

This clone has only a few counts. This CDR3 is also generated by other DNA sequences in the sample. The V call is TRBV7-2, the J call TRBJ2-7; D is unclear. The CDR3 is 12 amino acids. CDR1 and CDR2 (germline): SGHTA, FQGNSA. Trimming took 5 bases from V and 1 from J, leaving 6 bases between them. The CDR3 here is CASSLGSYEQYF. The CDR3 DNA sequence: TGTGCCAGCAGCCTGGGGTCCTACGAGCAGTACTTC. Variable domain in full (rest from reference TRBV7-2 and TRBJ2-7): GAGVSQSPSNKVTEKGKDVELRCDPISGHTALYWYRQSLGQGLEFLIYFQGNSAPDKSGLPSDRFSAERTGGSVSTLTIQRTQQEDSAVYLCASSLGSYEQYFGPGTRLTVT.

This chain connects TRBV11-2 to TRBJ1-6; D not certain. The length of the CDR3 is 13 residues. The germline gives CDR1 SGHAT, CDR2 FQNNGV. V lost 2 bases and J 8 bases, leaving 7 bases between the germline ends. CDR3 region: CASSLPADSPLHF. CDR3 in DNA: TGTGCCAGCAGCTTACCCGCGGATTCACCCCTCCACTTT.

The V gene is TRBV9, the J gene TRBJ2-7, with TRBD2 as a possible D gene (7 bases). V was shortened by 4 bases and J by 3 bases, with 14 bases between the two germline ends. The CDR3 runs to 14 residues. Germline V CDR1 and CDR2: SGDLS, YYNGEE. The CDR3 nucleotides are TGTGCCAGCAGCCCGAGGGGGGGGAACTACGAGCAGTACTTC. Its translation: CASSPRGGNYEQYF.

CDR3 DNA sequence: TGTGCCAGCTCCTCGGACAGGGGGCGCTCTTTGAACACTGAAGCTTTCTTT. Residues: CASSSDRGRSLNTEAFF. The chain employs TRBV18 and TRBJ1-1; TRBD1 matches at 11 bases. After removal of 6 bases from V and 0 bases from J, the junction contained 9 bases not matched to a gene. CDR3 length: 17 residues. Looked up from germline, CDR1 is KGHSH and CDR2 is LQKENI.

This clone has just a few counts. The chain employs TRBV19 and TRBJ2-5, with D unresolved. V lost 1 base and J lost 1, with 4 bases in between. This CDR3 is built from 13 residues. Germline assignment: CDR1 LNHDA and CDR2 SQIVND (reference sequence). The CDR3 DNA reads TGTGCCAGTAGTATAGGTTTCCAAGAGACCCAGTACTTC. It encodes CASSIGFQETQYF. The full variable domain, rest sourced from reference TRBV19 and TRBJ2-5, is DGGITQSPKYLFRKEGQNVTLSCEQNLNHDAMYWYRQDPGQGLRLIYYSQIVNDFQKGDIAEGYSVSREKKESFPLTVTSAQKNPTAFYLCASSIGFQETQYFGPGTRLLVL.

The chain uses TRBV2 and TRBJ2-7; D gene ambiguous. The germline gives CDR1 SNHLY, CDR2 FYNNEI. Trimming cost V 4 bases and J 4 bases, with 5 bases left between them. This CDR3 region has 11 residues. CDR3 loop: CASSGGYEQYF. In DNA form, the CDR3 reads TGTGCCAGCAGTGGCGGTTACGAGCAGTACTTC.

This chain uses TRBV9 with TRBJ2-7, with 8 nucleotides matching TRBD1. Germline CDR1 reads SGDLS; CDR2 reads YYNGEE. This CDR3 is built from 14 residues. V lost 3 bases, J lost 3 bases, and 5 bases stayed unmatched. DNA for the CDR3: TGTGCCAGCAGCGAGGGAGACAGGGGCTACGAGCAGTACTTC. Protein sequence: CASSEGDRGYEQYF.

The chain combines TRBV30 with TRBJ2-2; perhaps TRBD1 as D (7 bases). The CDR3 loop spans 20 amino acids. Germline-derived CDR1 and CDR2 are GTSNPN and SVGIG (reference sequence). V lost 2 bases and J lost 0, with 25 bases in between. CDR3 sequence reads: CAWSYYLGAGGIPNTGELFF. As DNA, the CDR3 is TGTGCCTGGAGTTACTATCTGGGCGCAGGGGGGATACCGAACACCGGGGAGCTGTTTTTT.

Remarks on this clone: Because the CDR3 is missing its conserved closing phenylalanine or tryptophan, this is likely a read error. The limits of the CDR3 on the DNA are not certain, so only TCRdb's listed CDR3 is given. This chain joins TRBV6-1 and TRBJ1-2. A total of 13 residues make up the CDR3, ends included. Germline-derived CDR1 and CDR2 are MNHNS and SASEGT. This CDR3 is CASSEAFLARILL.

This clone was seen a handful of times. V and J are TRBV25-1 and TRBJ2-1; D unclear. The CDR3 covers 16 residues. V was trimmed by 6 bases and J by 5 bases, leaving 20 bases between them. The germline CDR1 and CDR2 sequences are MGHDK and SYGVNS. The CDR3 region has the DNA TGTGCCAGCAGCGGAAAGGGATGGCAGTCCCACAATGAGCAGTTCTTC. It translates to CASSGKGWQSHNEQFF.

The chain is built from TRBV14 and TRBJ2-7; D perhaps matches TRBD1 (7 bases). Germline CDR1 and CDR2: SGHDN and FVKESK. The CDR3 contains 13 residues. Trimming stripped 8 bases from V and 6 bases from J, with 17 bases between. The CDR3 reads CASRRGQWGEQYF. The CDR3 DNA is TGTGCCAGCCGGAGGGGACAGTGGGGCGAGCAGTACTTC.

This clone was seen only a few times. For the CDR3, the DNA is TGTGCCAGCAGGGAAAGAAGATCCTCTGGGGCCAACGTCCTGACTTTC. Translating gives CASRERRSSGANVLTF. The chain carries TRBV6-1 and TRBJ2-6; no firm D call. Trimming removed 6 bases from V and 0 bases from J, with 12 bases in between. This CDR3 contains 16 residues. Germline V gene data show CDR1 as MNHNS and CDR2 as SASEGT.

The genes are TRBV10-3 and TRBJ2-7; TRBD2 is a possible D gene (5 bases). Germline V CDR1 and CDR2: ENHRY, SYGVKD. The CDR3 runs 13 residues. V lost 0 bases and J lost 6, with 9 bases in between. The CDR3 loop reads CAISESRTPEQYF. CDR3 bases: TGTGCCATCAGTGAGTCTAGGACTCCCGAGCAGTACTTC.

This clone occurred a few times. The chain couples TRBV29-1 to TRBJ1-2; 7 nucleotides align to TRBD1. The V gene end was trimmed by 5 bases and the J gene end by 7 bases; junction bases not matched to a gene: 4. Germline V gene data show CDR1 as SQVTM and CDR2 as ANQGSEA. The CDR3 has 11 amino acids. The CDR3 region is CSVNRGGGYTF. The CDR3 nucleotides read TGCAGCGTTAACAGGGGCGGTGGCTACACCTTC.

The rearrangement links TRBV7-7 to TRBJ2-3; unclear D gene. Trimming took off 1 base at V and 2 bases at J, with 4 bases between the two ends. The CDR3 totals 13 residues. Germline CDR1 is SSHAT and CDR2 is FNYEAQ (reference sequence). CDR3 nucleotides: TGTGCCAGCAGCTTAGACTCCACAGATACGCAGTATTTT. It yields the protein CASSLDSTDTQYF.

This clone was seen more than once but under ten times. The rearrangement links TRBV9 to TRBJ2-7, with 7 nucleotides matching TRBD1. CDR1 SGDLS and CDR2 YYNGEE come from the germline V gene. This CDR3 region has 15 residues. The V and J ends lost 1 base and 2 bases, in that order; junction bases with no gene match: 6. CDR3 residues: CASSVTGVAAYEQYF. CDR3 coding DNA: TGTGCCAGCAGCGTAACAGGGGTCGCAGCCTACGAGCAGTACTTC.

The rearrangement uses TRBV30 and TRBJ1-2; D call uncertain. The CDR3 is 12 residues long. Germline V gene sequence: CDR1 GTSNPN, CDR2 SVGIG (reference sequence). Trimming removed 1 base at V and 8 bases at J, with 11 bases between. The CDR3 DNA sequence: TGTGCCTGGAGTGCCTCCCTAGCGGGCTACACCTTC. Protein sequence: CAWSASLAGYTF.

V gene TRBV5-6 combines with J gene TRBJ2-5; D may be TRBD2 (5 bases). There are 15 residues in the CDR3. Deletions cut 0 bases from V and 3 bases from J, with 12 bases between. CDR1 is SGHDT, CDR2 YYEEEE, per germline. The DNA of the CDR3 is TGTGCCAGCAGCTTGGACCCCAGCGGAAAAGAGACCCAGTACTTC. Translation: CASSLDPSGKETQYF. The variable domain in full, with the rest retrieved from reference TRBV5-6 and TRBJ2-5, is DAGVTQSPTHLIKTRGQQVTLRCSPKSGHDTVSWYQQALGQGPQFIFQYYEEEERQRGNFPDRFSGHQFPNYSSELNVNALLLGDSALYLCASSLDPSGKETQYFGPGTRLLVL.

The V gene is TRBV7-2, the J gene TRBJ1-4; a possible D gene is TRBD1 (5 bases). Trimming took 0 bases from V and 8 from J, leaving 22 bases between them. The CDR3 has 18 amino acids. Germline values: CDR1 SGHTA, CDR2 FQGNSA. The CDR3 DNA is TGTGCCAGCAGCTTAGCCCCGTCGAGCAGGGCGGTTTGGGAAAAACTGTTTTTT. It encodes CASSLAPSSRAVWEKLFF.